This is a list of T cell receptor beta chains from one sample in a study of T-cell reconstitution after alpha-beta-depleted transplantation in children. MiXCR, applied by TCRdb to the PCR reads, yields one record per CDR3 protein. The sample lists roughly 100,000 distinct CDR3 sequences, roughly 8% seen once, with more than 6.5% in the top ten. The specimen was PBMCs from the stem cell graft donor, collected from the stem cell graft. Receptor source: a human donor who donated a stem cell graft to a child with congenital amegakaryocytic thrombocytopenia. The CDR3 runs from the conserved cysteine through the conserved F or W. D genes are given only for firm matches. Clone size is given for some rows only: seen once, a few or many times, or a class if the clone is expanded.

abundance	v_gene	d_gene	j_gene	CDR3aa	CDR3nt
-	TRBV5-1	TRBD2	TRBJ2-1	CAMGSSGGYNEQFF	TGCGCCATGGGTTCCAGCGGGGGGTACAATGAGCAGTTCTTC
many	TRBV5-1	TRBD1	TRBJ2-1	CASSLGQGAQNEQFF	TGCGCCAGCAGCTTAGGACAGGGGGCGCAGAATGAGCAGTTCTTC
many	TRBV4-1	TRBD1	TRBJ1-6	CASSQVGTGLSPLHF	TGCGCCAGCAGCCAAGTAGGGACAGGGCTCTCACCCCTCCACTTT
many	TRBV6-6	TRBD1	TRBJ2-4	CASSLRTGRNQYF	TGTGCCAGCAGTCTCCGGACAGGCCGGAATCAGTACTTC
many	TRBV7-2	TRBD2	TRBJ2-3	CASRAGGLTDTQYF	TGTGCCAGTAGAGCGGGAGGTCTGACAGATACGCAGTATTTT
many	TRBV5-1	TRBD1	TRBJ2-7	CASSSGGPYEQYF	TGCGCCAGCAGCTCAGGGGGTCCCTACGAGCAGTACTTC
many	TRBV5-1	-	TRBJ2-3	CASSLETGGGTDTQYF	TGCGCCAGCAGCTTGGAGACCGGTGGGGGCACAGATACGCAGTATTTT
many	TRBV5-6	TRBD1	TRBJ1-2	CASSPMGQANYGYTF	TGTGCCAGCAGCCCGATGGGACAGGCGAACTATGGCTACACCTTC
many	TRBV10-2	TRBD1	TRBJ2-5	CASSESTTGTGQEETQYF	TGCGCCAGCAGTGAGTCGACTACAGGGACGGGACAGGAAGAGACCCAGTACTTC
many	TRBV10-3	-	TRBJ1-6	CAIGLERNNSPLHF	TGTGCCATCGGCTTAGAGAGGAATAATTCACCCCTCCACTTT
many	TRBV7-2	-	TRBJ2-7	CASSPQLTLYEQYF	TGTGCCAGCAGCCCGCAGCTCACCCTTTACGAGCAGTACTTC
many	TRBV5-1	-	TRBJ1-1	CASSFLTANTEAFF	TGCGCCAGCAGCTTCTTGACAGCGAACACTGAAGCTTTCTTT
many	TRBV10-3	-	TRBJ2-7	CAISESRYEQYF	TGTGCCATCAGTGAGTCACGCTACGAGCAGTACTTC
many	TRBV6-1	TRBD2	TRBJ2-3	CASSRTSDSDTQYF	TGTGCCAGCAGCAGGACTAGCGATTCTGATACGCAGTATTTT
many	TRBV20-1	-	TRBJ1-1	CSASPGTENTEAFF	TGCAGTGCTAGCCCTGGGACCGAGAACACTGAAGCTTTCTTT
many	TRBV20-1	-	TRBJ2-2	CSARSQGRLTGELFF	TGCAGTGCTAGGTCCCAGGGAAGACTCACCGGGGAGCTGTTTTTT
many	TRBV20-1	-	TRBJ1-3	CSARVATRDTIYF	TGCAGTGCTAGAGTAGCGACCAGGGACACCATATATTTT
few	TRBV25-1	TRBD2	TRBJ2-7	CASSASGSSYEQYF	TGTGCCAGCAGTGCCAGCGGGAGCTCCTACGAGCAGTACTTC
few	TRBV4-1	TRBD1	TRBJ1-1	CASSRGQGVPEAFF	TGCGCCAGCAGCCGGGGACAGGGGGTCCCTGAAGCTTTCTTT
many	TRBV20-1	-	TRBJ2-3	CSAHSEESTDTQYF	TGCAGTGCTCATAGCGAGGAAAGCACAGATACGCAGTATTTT
many	TRBV20-1	-	TRBJ1-2	CSAITPNYGYTF	TGCAGTGCTATTACACCGAACTATGGCTACACCTTC
many	TRBV7-6	-	TRBJ2-1	CASGQGGLNEQFF	TGTGCCAGCGGCCAGGGGGGTCTAAATGAGCAGTTCTTC
many	TRBV3-1	-	TRBJ1-6	CASSQGGNWGNSPLHF	TGTGCCAGCAGCCAAGGGGGTAACTGGGGCAATTCACCCCTCCACTTT
once	TRBV12-3/TRBV12-4	-	TRBJ2-2	CASSLIALGNTGELFF	TGTGCCAGCAGTTTAATTGCGTTGGGGAACACCGGGGAGCTGTTTTTT
few	TRBV7-8	-	TRBJ2-5	CASSPGKTQYF	TGTGCCAGCAGCCCCGGAAAGACCCAGTACTTC
-	TRBV25-1	-	TRBJ2-7	CASSDWAGVDYTYEQYF	TGTGCCAGCAGTGATTGGGCCGGTGTAGACTATACCTACGAGCAGTACTTC
many	TRBV2	-	TRBJ2-1	CASRRTGENEQFF	TGTGCCAGCAGGAGGACCGGGGAGAATGAGCAGTTCTTC
many	TRBV5-5	-	TRBJ1-2	CASSPRTDILNYGYTF	TGTGCCAGCAGCCCCCGGACAGACATCTTAAACTATGGCTACACCTTC
many	TRBV12-3/TRBV12-4	-	TRBJ1-1	CASSQSRGMNTEAFF	TGTGCCAGCAGCCAGAGTCGCGGGATGAACACTGAAGCTTTCTTT
-	TRBV4-2	-	TRBJ2-1	CASSPGDLSYNEQFF	TGTGCCAGCAGCCCCGGGGACCTCTCCTACAATGAGCAGTTCTTC
many	TRBV5-1	-	TRBJ1-1	CASSPRPNLNTEAFF	TGCGCCAGCAGCCCCCGCCCGAACCTGAACACTGAAGCTTTCTTT
many	TRBV12-3/TRBV12-4	-	TRBJ1-6	CASSLGTASPGSPLHF	TGTGCCAGCAGTTTGGGGACCGCCAGTCCCGGATCACCCCTCCACTTT
many	TRBV11-2	-	TRBJ2-1	CASSLNRPRSGVGEQFF	TGTGCCAGCAGCTTAAATCGGCCCAGGTCGGGGGTGGGGGAGCAGTTCTTC
many	TRBV10-3	-	TRBJ2-7	CAISGSGSYEQYF	TGTGCCATCAGTGGCTCAGGTTCCTACGAGCAGTACTTC
many	TRBV4-3	TRBD1	TRBJ2-7	CASSPWTGSETGAGYEQYF	TGCGCCAGCAGCCCCTGGACAGGGAGCGAGACAGGAGCTGGGTACGAGCAGTACTTC
many	TRBV11-2	-	TRBJ2-4	CASSQGRSKNIQYF	TGTGCCAGCAGCCAGGGACGGTCCAAAAACATTCAGTACTTC
many	TRBV20-1	TRBD1	TRBJ2-7	CSATGGSYEQYF	TGCAGTGCCACAGGGGGATCCTACGAGCAGTACTTC
many	TRBV6-2/TRBV6-3	-	TRBJ2-5	CASSYILKGGLDQETQYF	TGTGCCAGCAGTTACATCCTCAAAGGCGGCTTAGACCAAGAGACCCAGTACTTC
-	TRBV19	TRBD1	TRBJ1-5	CASSIEGTGGAAQPQHF	TGTGCCAGTAGTATAGAGGGGACAGGGGGCGCGGCTCAGCCCCAGCATTTT
-	TRBV18	TRBD1	TRBJ1-1	CASSRGQATEAFF	TGTGCCAGCTCACGCGGACAGGCCACTGAAGCTTTCTTT
-	TRBV30	-	TRBJ2-7	CAWKDSYEQYF	TGTGCCTGGAAGGATTCCTACGAGCAGTACTTC
many	TRBV7-2	TRBD1	TRBJ1-5	CASSFGQGRNQPQHF	TGTGCCAGCAGCTTCGGACAGGGAAGGAATCAGCCCCAGCATTTT
many	TRBV5-4	-	TRBJ1-2	CASGLGYGYTF	TGTGCCAGCGGCTTAGGCTATGGCTACACCTTC
many	TRBV28	TRBD1	TRBJ2-3	CASIPRDRGLTDTQYF	TGTGCCAGCATCCCCCGGGACAGGGGCCTCACAGATACGCAGTATTTT
-	TRBV7-6	-	TRBJ2-2	CASSLQRTGELFF	TGTGCCAGCAGCCTTCAGCGGACCGGGGAGCTGTTTTTT
many	TRBV21-1	-	TRBJ2-1	CASSTDHSHEQFF	TGTGCCAGCAGCACGGACCATTCCCATGAGCAGTTCTTC
many	TRBV12-3/TRBV12-4	TRBD1	TRBJ2-7	CASSSIGTGDYEQYF	TGTGCCAGCAGTTCCATTGGGACAGGGGACTACGAGCAGTACTTC
few	TRBV12-3/TRBV12-4	TRBD2	TRBJ2-6	CASSARTSGIRANVLTF	TGTGCCAGCAGCGCCAGGACTAGCGGGATTAGGGCCAACGTCCTGACTTTC
many	TRBV10-3	-	TRBJ2-2	CAIGAGREPGELFF	TGTGCCATCGGGGCTGGCAGGGAGCCCGGGGAGCTGTTTTTT
few	TRBV12-3/TRBV12-4	TRBD1	TRBJ2-3	CASSWQGQGTDTQYF	TGTGCCAGCAGTTGGCAGGGACAGGGCACAGATACGCAGTATTTT
many	TRBV10-3	-	TRBJ2-1	CAIQPSEGSSYNEQFF	TGTGCCATCCAACCCTCAGAGGGTAGCTCCTACAATGAGCAGTTCTTC
few	TRBV11-2	-	TRBJ1-1	CASSHYEGAFF	TGTGCCAGCAGCCATTATGAAGGAGCTTTCTTT
-	TRBV7-8	TRBD2	TRBJ2-3	CASSLSYREGNTQYF	TGTGCCAGCAGCTTAAGTTACCGGGAGGGTAATACGCAGTATTTT